Listed below are T cell receptor beta chains from one sample, sequenced in a study of blood T cells in healthy people across ages. TCRdb itself ran the 5' RACE reads through MiXCR, one entry per CDR3 protein. The sample holds 1.5 million to 2 million distinct CDR3 sequences, 28% seen once. Sequencing used blood. Receptors originate from a woman aged 30 to 39 in good health. CDR3s include the opening cysteine and the closing phenylalanine or tryptophan. The order of the fields is J gene, CDR3 length, clone size, V gene, D gene, CDR3 DNA, CDR3 protein. The D gene is left open where the match is weak. Size tells how often a clone was seen (once, few, many) or the class of an expanded clone, and some rows leave it out.

J: TRBJ2-6; length: 15; size: many; V: TRBV12-3/TRBV12-4; D: TRBD1; DNA: TGTGCCAGCAGAAGGGGACAGTCTGGGGCCAACGTCCTGACTTTC; CDR3: CASRRGQSGANVLTF
J: TRBJ2-7; length: 13; size: -; V: TRBV2; D: -; DNA: TGTGCCAGCACCTTGGGCGGACCCTACGAGCAGTACTTC; CDR3: CASTLGGPYEQYF
J: TRBJ1-2; length: 12; size: -; V: TRBV21-1; D: -; DNA: TGTGCCAGCAGCAAGCGGTACTATGGCTACACCTTC; CDR3: CASSKRYYGYTF
J: TRBJ2-1; length: 15; size: -; V: TRBV4-3; D: -; DNA: TGCGCCAGCAGCCAAGGAAGCGGACTCCGGAATGAGCAGTTCTTC; CDR3: CASSQGSGLRNEQFF
J: TRBJ2-7; length: 15; size: few; V: TRBV5-1; D: TRBD2; DNA: TGCGCCAGCTTCCCCCAAAGCGGGAGGGAATACGAGCAGTACTTC; CDR3: CASFPQSGREYEQYF
J: TRBJ1-6; length: 14; size: -; V: TRBV6-6; D: -; DNA: TGTGCCAGCAGTTTACCCGGGGCTAATTCACCCCTCCACTTT; CDR3: CASSLPGANSPLHF
J: TRBJ2-3; length: 12; size: few; V: TRBV6-2/TRBV6-3; D: -; DNA: TGTGCCAGCAGTTATATGTCAGATACGCAGTATTTT; CDR3: CASSYMSDTQYF
J: TRBJ2-3; length: 16; size: few; V: TRBV24-1; D: TRBD2; DNA: TGTGCCACCAGTGACCCACTAGCGGGAGAGGTCGGTACGCAGTATTTT; CDR3: CATSDPLAGEVGTQYF
J: TRBJ2-7; length: 12; size: -; V: TRBV20-1; D: TRBD1; DNA: TGCAGTGCTGACAGGGACCCTAGGGAGCAGTACTTC; CDR3: CSADRDPREQYF
J: TRBJ2-7; length: 14; size: -; V: TRBV6-2/TRBV6-3; D: -; DNA: TGTGCCAGCAGTTACATGACTAGAAGCTACGAGCAGTACTTC; CDR3: CASSYMTRSYEQYF
J: TRBJ2-1; length: 14; size: -; V: TRBV12-5; D: TRBD2; DNA: TGTGCTAGTGGTTTGCTAGCGGGAAGGGATGAGCAGTTCTTC; CDR3: CASGLLAGRDEQFF
J: TRBJ1-1; length: 14; size: few; V: TRBV5-1; D: -; DNA: TGCGCCAGCAGCTTCAAGGGTAGTGACACTGAAGCTTTCTTT; CDR3: CASSFKGSDTEAFF
J: TRBJ2-5; length: 15; size: -; V: TRBV9; D: -; DNA: TGTGCCAGCAGCGCCGATCCCCGGGGGGCGCAGACCCAGTACTTC; CDR3: CASSADPRGAQTQYF
J: TRBJ1-2; length: 15; size: -; V: TRBV3-1; D: TRBD1; DNA: TGTGCCAGCAGCGCGGGACAGGGAAGGATCTATGGCTACACCTTC; CDR3: CASSAGQGRIYGYTF
J: TRBJ2-3; length: 16; size: many; V: TRBV5-1; D: -; DNA: TGCGCCAGCAGCTGGGGGGACAGCCCTAGCACAGATACGCAGTATTTT; CDR3: CASSWGDSPSTDTQYF
J: TRBJ1-2; length: 16; size: -; V: TRBV5-1; D: -; DNA: TGCGCCAGCGGCCTTCCGGGACAAGAAGCTAACTATGGCTACACCTTC; CDR3: CASGLPGQEANYGYTF
J: TRBJ2-7; length: 10; size: few; V: TRBV6-2/TRBV6-3; D: -; DNA: TGTGCCAGGGCGCTCTACGAGCAGTACTTC; CDR3: CARALYEQYF
J: TRBJ2-5; length: 15; size: few; V: TRBV7-9; D: TRBD2; DNA: TGTGCCAGCAGCTTAGCGTTAGCGGGACTAGAGACCCAGTACTTC; CDR3: CASSLALAGLETQYF
J: TRBJ1-1; length: 13; size: -; V: TRBV3-1; D: -; DNA: TGTGCCAGCAGCCATGGGTCGTCCACTGGAGCTTTCTTT; CDR3: CASSHGSSTGAFF
J: TRBJ2-7; length: 14; size: few; V: TRBV14; D: TRBD1; DNA: TGTGCCAGCAGCGATGGACAGGGGTTTTACGAGCAGTACTTC; CDR3: CASSDGQGFYEQYF
J: TRBJ2-6; length: 16; size: -; V: TRBV7-2; D: -; DNA: TGTGCCAGCAGCTTAGACAGGTGGGCTGGGGCCAACCTCCTGACTTTC; CDR3: CASSLDRWAGANLLTF
J: TRBJ2-3; length: 15; size: few; V: TRBV28; D: TRBD1; DNA: TGTGCCAGCAGTCCGAGGACAGGGTCCCCAGATACGCAGTATTTT; CDR3: CASSPRTGSPDTQYF
J: TRBJ2-7; length: 15; size: -; V: TRBV9; D: TRBD2; DNA: TGTGCCAGCAGCGTTAGTCCGGGACTAGGGTACGAGCAGTACTTC; CDR3: CASSVSPGLGYEQYF
J: TRBJ2-7; length: 15; size: -; V: TRBV5-1; D: -; DNA: TGCGCCAGCAGCCGGACCGACAGGCTGCCCTACGAGCAGTACTTC; CDR3: CASSRTDRLPYEQYF
J: TRBJ2-2; length: 17; size: -; V: TRBV12-3/TRBV12-4; D: TRBD2; DNA: TGTGCCAGCAGTTTAGCGACTGTAGCGGGGGCAACCGGGGAGCTGTTTTTT; CDR3: CASSLATVAGATGELFF
J: TRBJ2-1; length: 15; size: -; V: TRBV11-2; D: -; DNA: TGTGCCAGCAGCCCCCAACAGGGAGAAGGGAATGAGCAGTTCTTC; CDR3: CASSPQQGEGNEQFF
J: TRBJ2-5; length: 15; size: -; V: TRBV12-3/TRBV12-4; D: TRBD1; DNA: TGTGCCAGCAGTCACAGGGGGAATAAGGGAGAGACCCAGTACTTC; CDR3: CASSHRGNKGETQYF
J: TRBJ2-7; length: 14; size: -; V: TRBV9; D: -; DNA: TGTGCCAGCAGCGTAGAGACTTCCTACAATGAGCAGTACTTC; CDR3: CASSVETSYNEQYF
J: TRBJ2-7; length: 11; size: few; V: TRBV29-1; D: -; DNA: TGCAGCGTTGAAGGGATTCGCGAGCAGTACTTC; CDR3: CSVEGIREQYF
J: TRBJ2-5; length: 14; size: -; V: TRBV7-3; D: -; DNA: TGTACCAGCAGCTTAGGGCGGCAGGGGGAGACCCAGTACTTC; CDR3: CTSSLGRQGETQYF
J: TRBJ2-3; length: 15; size: many; V: TRBV7-2; D: TRBD2; DNA: TGTGCCAGCAGCCGAGGACTAGCGGGCACAGATACGCAGTATTTT; CDR3: CASSRGLAGTDTQYF
J: TRBJ2-3; length: 18; size: -; V: TRBV12-3/TRBV12-4; D: TRBD2; DNA: TGTGCCACCCAACACCCGGGGACTAGCGCCTCTAGCACAGATACGCAGTATTTT; CDR3: CATQHPGTSASSTDTQYF
J: TRBJ2-7; length: 14; size: many; V: TRBV7-2; D: -; DNA: TGTGCCAGCAGCACGAACACTGGGCCCTACGAGCAGTACTTC; CDR3: CASSTNTGPYEQYF
J: TRBJ1-1; length: 13; size: -; V: TRBV29-1; D: -; DNA: TGCAGCGGTGATGCGGGGCCGAACACTGAAGCTTTCTTT; CDR3: CSGDAGPNTEAFF
J: TRBJ2-5; length: 16; size: -; V: TRBV3-1; D: TRBD2; DNA: TGTGCCAGCAGCCCCTGGGCTAGCGGGGGGGCCCAGACCCAGTACTTC; CDR3: CASSPWASGGAQTQYF
J: TRBJ1-2; length: 14; size: -; V: TRBV5-1; D: TRBD1; DNA: TGCGCCGGCAGCTCGGACAGGGGCAGCTATGGCTACACCTTC; CDR3: CAGSSDRGSYGYTF
J: TRBJ2-7; length: 15; size: -; V: TRBV5-1; D: -; DNA: TGCGCCAGCAGCCCGTCCGGGACGGGGCCCCCCGAGCAGTACTTC; CDR3: CASSPSGTGPPEQYF
J: TRBJ1-4; length: 16; size: few; V: TRBV7-2; D: -; DNA: TGTGCCAGCAGCTCGCGAGACAGGCCGGGAGGGGAAAAACTGTTTTTT; CDR3: CASSSRDRPGGEKLFF
J: TRBJ1-2; length: 14; size: few; V: TRBV6-5; D: TRBD1; DNA: TGTGTCAGCAGTGGGGGGACAGGAGGGGTTGGCTACACCTTC; CDR3: CVSSGGTGGVGYTF
J: TRBJ2-3; length: 14; size: -; V: TRBV7-2; D: TRBD2; DNA: TGTGCCAGCAGCATGACTAGCAGCACAGATACGCAGTATTTT; CDR3: CASSMTSSTDTQYF
J: TRBJ2-3; length: 17; size: few; V: TRBV19; D: TRBD1; DNA: TGTGCCAGTAGTATCCGACAGGGGATTGAGGGCACAGATACGCAGTATTTT; CDR3: CASSIRQGIEGTDTQYF
J: TRBJ1-1; length: 16; size: -; V: TRBV18; D: TRBD1; DNA: TGTGCCAGCTCACCAATCCCCGGACAGGGGCACACTGAAGCTTTCTTT; CDR3: CASSPIPGQGHTEAFF
J: TRBJ1-1; length: 14; size: -; V: TRBV12-3/TRBV12-4; D: -; DNA: TGTGCCAGCAGTTTGTCAGGGAGGGACACTGAAGCTTTCTTT; CDR3: CASSLSGRDTEAFF
J: TRBJ2-1; length: 15; size: -; V: TRBV20-1; D: TRBD2; DNA: TGCAGTGCCCACCCCTCGGGACTAGCGGCTAATGAGCAGTTCTTC; CDR3: CSAHPSGLAANEQFF
J: TRBJ1-5; length: 17; size: -; V: TRBV3-1; D: -; DNA: TGTTCCAGCAGCTTGGGGGTCGGACGGGGGAGGAATCAGCCCCAGCATTTT; CDR3: CSSSLGVGRGRNQPQHF
J: TRBJ2-3; length: 14; size: many; V: TRBV6-5; D: TRBD2; DNA: TGTGCCAGCAGGGTCGGGGGGGACGGCGGTACGCAGTATTTT; CDR3: CASRVGGDGGTQYF
J: TRBJ1-4; length: 14; size: -; V: TRBV7-9; D: -; DNA: TGTGCCAGCAGCTTTTCATACCGGCATGAAAAACTGTTTTTT; CDR3: CASSFSYRHEKLFF
J: TRBJ2-3; length: 19; size: -; V: TRBV12-3/TRBV12-4; D: TRBD2; DNA: TGTGCCAGCAGTCCCACTGGGGAGGGGCGGGGGGAGAACACAGATACGGAGTATTTT; CDR3: CASSPTGEGRGENTDTEYF
J: TRBJ2-7; length: 11; size: -; V: TRBV28; D: -; DNA: TGTGCCAAGAGGGGAATCTACGAGCAGTACTTC; CDR3: CAKRGIYEQYF
J: TRBJ2-7; length: 14; size: -; V: TRBV20-1; D: -; DNA: TGCAGTGCTAGACGCTGGCCGGACTCCTACGAGCAGTACTTC; CDR3: CSARRWPDSYEQYF